A selection of T cell receptor beta chains follows, all from one sample in a study of blood T cell repertoires in COVID-19. TCRdb keeps only in-frame clones here, not all; method: immunoSEQ multiplex PCR. The top ten hold about 12% of the sample, which has 250,000 to 300,000 clones, about 90% seen once. Sequenced material: peripheral blood. All receptors derive from a woman under 40 with COVID-19, enrolled during active disease. The CDR3 runs from the conserved cysteine through the conserved F or W. The D gene is left open where the match is weak. Clone size is given for some rows only: seen once, a few or many times, or a class if the clone is expanded.

>14|TRBV19|once|NA|TRBJ2-2
TGTGCCAGTATATGGTCAGTGAACACCGGGGAGCTGTTTTTT
CASIWSVNTGELFF
>15|TRBV19|NA|NA|TRBJ1-4
TGTGCCAGTAGTCTCCGGACAGAAGTCTTGGAAAAACTGTTTTTT
CASSLRTEVLEKLFF
>13|TRBV6-9|NA|NA|TRBJ2-5
TGTGCCAGCAGTTCGACAGTACAAGAGACCCAGTACTTC
CASSSTVQETQYF
>14|TRBV13|NA|NA|TRBJ1-3
TGTGCCAGCAGCTTTGGGGCATCTGGAAACACCATATATTTT
CASSFGASGNTIYF
>13|TRBV5-6|NA|NA|TRBJ1-1
TGTGCCAGCAGCTTGGTTAGGAACACTGAAGCTTTCTTT
CASSLVRNTEAFF
>13|TRBV5-1|NA|NA|TRBJ1-2
TGCGCCAGCAGCTTGTCAGGTGGCTATGGCTACACCTTC
CASSLSGGYGYTF
>16|TRBV5-8|NA|NA|TRBJ2-5
TGTGCCAGCAGCTTGAATGTGGGTTTGAGGCAAGAGACCCAGTACTTC
CASSLNVGLRQETQYF
>14|TRBV3-1/TRBV3-2|NA|NA|TRBJ1-6
TGTGCCAGCAGCCATCAGGTCGGTTTGTCACTCCTCCACTTT
CASSHQVGLSLLHF
>15|TRBV6-5|once|NA|TRBJ1-1
TGTGCCAGCAGCCTGGTGGGGGGGCGTATCACTGAAGCTTTCTTT
CASSLVGGRITEAFF
>15|TRBV10-2|NA|NA|TRBJ2-1
TGCGCCAGCAGTGAGTCGGTGAGCTCCTACAATGAGCAGTTCTTC
CASSESVSSYNEQFF
>17|TRBV21-1|NA|NA|TRBJ1-1
TGTGCCAGCCTACTGGGAGGGACAGGGGGCATGAGCACTGAAGCTTTCTTT
CASLLGGTGGMSTEAFF
>14|TRBV11-1|NA|NA|TRBJ2-7
TGTGCCAGCAGCATCAGGGGACGAAACTACGAGCAGTACTTC
CASSIRGRNYEQYF
>12|TRBV5-1|NA|NA|TRBJ1-2
TGCGCCAGCAGCTTGGGAGGGGGAGACTACACCTTC
CASSLGGGDYTF
>15|TRBV5-4|NA|TRBD1|TRBJ1-2
TGTGCCAGCAGCAGGGGACAGTATAAAAACTATGGCTACACCTTC
CASSRGQYKNYGYTF
>14|TRBV6-5|few|NA|TRBJ1-2
TGTGCCAGCAGTTACTCGCAGGGGTTGAAGGGCTACACCTTC
CASSYSQGLKGYTF
>15|TRBV29-1|NA|NA|TRBJ2-7
TGCAGCGCCTTGGGAGGGGACAGGTTTTCGGACGAGCAGTACTTC
CSALGGDRFSDEQYF
>12|TRBV30|few|NA|TRBJ2-1
TGTGCCTGGGGGGACTTCTACAATGAGCAGTTCTTC
CAWGDFYNEQFF
>14|TRBV27|NA|NA|TRBJ2-7
TGTGCCAGCAGCCTAGTTGGGTTTGGCTACGAGCAGTACTTC
CASSLVGFGYEQYF
>15|TRBV5-1|NA|TRBD1|TRBJ2-5
TGCGCCAGCAGCTTGCTCCCGACAGGGGGAGAGACCCAGTACTTC
CASSLLPTGGETQYF
>13|TRBV7-9|once|NA|TRBJ2-6
TGTGCCAGCAGCACCCGTTGGGCATACGTCCTGACTTTC
CASSTRWAYVLTF
>19|TRBV10-2|once|TRBD2|TRBJ2-1
TGCGCCAGCAGCCCCTTCCCCGGGACTAGCGGAAGCTCCTACAATGAGCAGTTCTTC
CASSPFPGTSGSSYNEQFF
>15|TRBV6-5|NA|NA|TRBJ1-1
TGTGCCAGCAGTCCCCCGGGGGTCTTGGGCACTGAAGCTTTCTTT
CASSPPGVLGTEAFF
>12|TRBV9|once|NA|TRBJ1-1
TGTGCCAGCAGCGTCTCAGGTCTGGGAGCTTTCTTT
CASSVSGLGAFF
>15|TRBV2|NA|TRBD2|TRBJ2-1
TGTGCCAGCAGCCCACTAGCGGGGACAATCAATGAGCAGTTCTTC
CASSPLAGTINEQFF